This entry concerns a single T cell receptor (beta chain). Its specificity is not known. Method: immunoSEQ multiplex PCR; TCRdb's copy keeps in-frame clones and lacks some. The sample records some 150,000 clones, around nine tenths being singletons. This sample was taken from a study of T cell responses to AZD1222 COVID-19 vaccine. The study's findings and limits: Among those given AZD1222, only five to seven were seropositive at baseline.

Germline assignment: CDR1 SNHLY and CDR2 FYNNEI. The CDR3 totals 15 residues. Unmatched junction bases numbered 7, after V lost 6 bases and J lost 5 bases. The chain uses TRBV2 and TRBJ1-4; TRBD1 agrees at 9 bases. The specimen was peripheral blood, collected on day 0 of AZD1222 vaccination. The source is an adult in good health. The CDR3 region has the DNA TGTGCCAGCAGAGCCGGGACAGGGAGGAATGAAAAACTGTTTTTT. Protein product: CASRAGTGRNEKLFF. The whole variable domain, filled in from reference TRBV2 and TRBJ1-4, reads EPEVTQTPSHQVTQMGQEVILRCVPISNHLYFYWYRQILGQKVEFLVSFYNNEISEKSEIFDDQFSVERPDGSNFTLKIRSTKLEDSAMYFCASRAGTGRNEKLFFGSGTQLSVL.